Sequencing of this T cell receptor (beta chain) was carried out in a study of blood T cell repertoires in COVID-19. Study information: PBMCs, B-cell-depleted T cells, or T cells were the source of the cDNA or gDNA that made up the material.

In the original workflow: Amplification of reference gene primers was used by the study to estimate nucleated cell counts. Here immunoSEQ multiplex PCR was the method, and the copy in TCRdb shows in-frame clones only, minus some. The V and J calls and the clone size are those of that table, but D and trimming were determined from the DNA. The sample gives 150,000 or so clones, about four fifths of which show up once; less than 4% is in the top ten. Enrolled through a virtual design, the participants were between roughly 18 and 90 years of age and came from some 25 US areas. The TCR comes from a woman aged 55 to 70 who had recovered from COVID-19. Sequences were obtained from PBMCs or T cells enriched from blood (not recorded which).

The CDR3 DNA reads TGTGCCAGCTCACCAAGTAGGACAGCCCCGGAGACCCAGTACTTC. It encodes CASSPSRTAPETQYF. The chain uses TRBV18 and TRBJ2-5; D perhaps matches TRBD1 (6 bases). The V gene's germline CDR1 is KGHSH and CDR2 LQKENI. Trimming removed 2 bases at V and 5 bases at J, with 15 bases between. The CDR3 length is 15 residues.